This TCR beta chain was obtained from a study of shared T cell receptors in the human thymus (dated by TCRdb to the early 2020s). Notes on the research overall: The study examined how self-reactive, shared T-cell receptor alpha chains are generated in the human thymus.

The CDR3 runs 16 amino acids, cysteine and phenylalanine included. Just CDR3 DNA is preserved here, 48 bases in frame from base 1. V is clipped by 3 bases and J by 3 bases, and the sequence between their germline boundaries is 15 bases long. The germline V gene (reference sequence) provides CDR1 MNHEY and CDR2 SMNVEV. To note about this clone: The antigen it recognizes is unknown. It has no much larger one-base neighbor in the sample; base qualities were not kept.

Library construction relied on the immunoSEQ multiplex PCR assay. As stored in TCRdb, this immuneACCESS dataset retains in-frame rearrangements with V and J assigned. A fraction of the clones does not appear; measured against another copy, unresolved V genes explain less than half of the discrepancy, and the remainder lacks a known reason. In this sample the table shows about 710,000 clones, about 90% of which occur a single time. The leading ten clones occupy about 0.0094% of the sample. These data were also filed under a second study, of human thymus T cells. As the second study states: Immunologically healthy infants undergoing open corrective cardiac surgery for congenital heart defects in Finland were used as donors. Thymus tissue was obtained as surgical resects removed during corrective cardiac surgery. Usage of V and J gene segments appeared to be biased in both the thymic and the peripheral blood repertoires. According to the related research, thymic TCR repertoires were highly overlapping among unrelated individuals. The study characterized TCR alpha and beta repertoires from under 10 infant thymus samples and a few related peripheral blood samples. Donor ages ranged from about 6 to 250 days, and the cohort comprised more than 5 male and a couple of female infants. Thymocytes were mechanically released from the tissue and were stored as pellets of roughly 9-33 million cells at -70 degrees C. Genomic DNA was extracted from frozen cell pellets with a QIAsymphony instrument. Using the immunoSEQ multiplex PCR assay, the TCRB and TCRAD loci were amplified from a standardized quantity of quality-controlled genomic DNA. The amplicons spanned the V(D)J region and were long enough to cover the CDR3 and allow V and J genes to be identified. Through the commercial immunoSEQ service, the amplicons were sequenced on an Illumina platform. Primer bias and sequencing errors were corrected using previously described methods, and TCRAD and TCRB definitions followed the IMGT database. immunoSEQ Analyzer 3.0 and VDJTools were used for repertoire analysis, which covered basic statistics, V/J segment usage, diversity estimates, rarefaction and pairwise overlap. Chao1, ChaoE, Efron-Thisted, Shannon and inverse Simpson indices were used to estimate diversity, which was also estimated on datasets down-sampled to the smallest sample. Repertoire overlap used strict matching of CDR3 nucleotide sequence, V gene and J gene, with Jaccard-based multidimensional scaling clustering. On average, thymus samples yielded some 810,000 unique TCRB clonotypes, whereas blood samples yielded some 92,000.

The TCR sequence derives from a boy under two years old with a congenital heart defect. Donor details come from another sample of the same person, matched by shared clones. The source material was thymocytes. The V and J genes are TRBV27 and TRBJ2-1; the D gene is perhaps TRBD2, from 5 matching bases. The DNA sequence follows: TGTGCCAGCAGTTTTCGGAATACGGGGTTCTACAATGAGCAGTTCTTC. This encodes CASSFRNTGFYNEQFF.